This TCR beta chain was documented in a study of a mutant IDH1 vaccine in newly diagnosed glioma. Study overall: Vaccine administration was initiated 4-6 weeks following radiotherapy alone, or with temozolomide cycles. Treated patients, averaging around 40 years, were about 60% male and around 38% female.

Some clones are missing from TCRdb's copy, which holds only in-frame ones; the method was immunoSEQ multiplex PCR. This table has approximately 38,000 clones, 80% to 90% appearing once. The sample's time point: week 5, during vaccination. One vaccine dose held 300 ug of mutant IDH1 20-mer peptide and came with topical imiquimod. Each astrocytoma in the donors was new, WHO grade 3 or 4, IDH1-mutant and ATRX-lost. Regarding this clone: Its antigen is currently unknown.

The sequences come from PBMCs, collected from a glioma patient whose treatment included an IDH1 peptide vaccine. This TCR was sampled from a man aged 35-49 years with glioma.

The CDR3 DNA sequence: TGTGCCAGCAGTGAACGGGGAGTTACCTTACTAATCAATCAGCCCCAGCATTTT. Its protein is CASSERGVTLLINQPQHF. This rearrangement joins TRBV6-1 to TRBJ1-5, with no clear D. Trimming pared 2 bases from V and 3 bases from J, leaving 20 bases between. Germline assignment: CDR1 MNHNS and CDR2 SASEGT. The CDR3 spans 18 residues.